Following are 25 T cell receptor beta chains from one sample sequenced in a study of beta chain features in type 1 diabetes. General study results and limits: People with Type 1 diabetes carried modestly yet significantly shorter TCRB CDR3s in all four CD4+ subsets.

Expressed TCRB transcripts were sequenced because the entire RNA isolate underwent reverse transcription. Generated by immunoSEQ multiplex PCR, the TCRdb table keeps only in-frame clones and is missing some. The sample carries around 300,000 clones, roughly 15% recorded once. Antigen specificity for these receptors is unknown. The sample consisted of naive CD4+ T cells from blood. Receptors originate from a man in his late teens or twenties with type 1 diabetes.

This clone was seen a few times. The chain joins TRBV28 to TRBJ1-2; possibly TRBD1 for D (6 bases). The CDR3 covers 13 residues. CDR1 and CDR2 (germline): MDHEN, SYDVKM. V shed 1 base and J shed 6 bases, with 9 bases lying between them. CDR3 region: CASSLYRADGYTF. The CDR3, as DNA: TGTGCCAGCAGTTTATACAGGGCCGATGGCTACACCTTC.

A few counts support this clone. The V and J genes are TRBV7-2 and TRBJ2-5, with D unclear. The CDR3 spans 14 residues. The ends were cut back, 1 base at V and 2 bases at J, with 8 bases in the middle. Germline CDR1 and CDR2: SGHTA and FQGNSA. As DNA, the CDR3 is TGTGCCAGCAGCTTAGTATGGCGGCAAGAGACCCAGTACTTC. Amino acid sequence: CASSLVWRQETQYF.

Note on this clone: The sample holds other DNA sequences that translate to the same CDR3. The genes are TRBV19 and TRBJ1-1; D is perhaps TRBD1 (5 bases). This CDR3 has 12 amino acids. Germline CDR1 reads LNHDA; CDR2 reads SQIVND (reference sequence). V was cut by 5 bases and J by 2 bases, with 6 bases left in between. CDR3 bases: TGTGCCAGTAGTCAGGGTAACACTGAAGCTTTCTTT. Its translation: CASSQGNTEAFF.

The chain couples TRBV5-4 to TRBJ2-7, with D possibly being TRBD1 (6 bases). Trimming cost V 4 bases and J 9 bases, with 17 bases left between them. Germline V lookup: CDR1 SGHNT, CDR2 YYREEE (reference sequence). The length of the CDR3 is 13 residues. CDR3 protein: CASSGQQGQGQYF. The CDR3 coding sequence is TGTGCCAGCAGCGGTCAGCAGGGGCAGGGGCAGTACTTC.

The rearrangement links TRBV29-1 to TRBJ2-2; D gene uncertain. Germline V gives CDR1 SQVTM, CDR2 ANQGSEA. The CDR3 consists of 13 residues. Trimming shortened V by 6 bases and J by 3 bases, and 11 bases separated the two germline ends. The CDR3 loop is CSVQRLDTGELFF. CDR3 sequence (DNA): TGCAGCGTGCAAAGACTTGACACCGGGGAGCTGTTTTTT.

The chain uses TRBV6-1 and TRBJ2-5, with TRBD2 matching 9 bases. V shed 8 bases, J shed 4 bases, and the junction held 11 bases outside the gene matches. The CDR3 has 15 residues. Germline values: CDR1 MNHNS, CDR2 SASEGT. Here the CDR3 reads CASARSSGRGETQYF. CDR3 DNA sequence: TGTGCCAGCGCTCGGAGTAGCGGGAGAGGAGAGACCCAGTACTTC.

A few counts support this clone. This chain joins TRBV5-4 and TRBJ2-1; 11 nucleotides line up with TRBD2. Germline CDR1 reads SGHNT; CDR2 reads YYREEE (reference sequence). The CDR3 sequence is 15 residues long. J lost 8 bases, V lost 4 bases, and 8 bases had no gene match. The CDR3 bases are TGTGCCAGCAGCCGGACTAGCGGGCTTGGCTATGAGCAGTTCTTC. It specifies CASSRTSGLGYEQFF.

This sequence joins TRBV30 and TRBJ2-1, with a tentative D call TRBD2 (5 bases). The CDR3 has 15 amino acids. Germline CDR1 GTSNPN, CDR2 SVGIG (reference sequence). The V gene lost 4 bases and the J gene lost 5 bases, with 18 bases spanning the gap. CDR3 region: CAWTWRNLRDNEQFF. The CDR3 nucleotides read TGTGCCTGGACCTGGCGGAATTTGCGGGACAATGAGCAGTTCTTC.

The J gene is TRBJ2-1, the V gene TRBV20-1, with 7 bases fitting TRBD1. This CDR3 has 11 residues. CDR1 and CDR2 from the germline V gene are DFQATT and SNEGSKA (reference sequence). V shed 6 bases and J 12 bases; nucleotides not matched to a gene: 8. CDR3 sequence: CSASRGYGQFF. The CDR3 DNA reads as TGCAGTGCAAGCAGGGGGTACGGGCAGTTCTTC.

This clone was picked up a small number of times. Other DNA sequences of this sample code for an identical CDR3. V usage is TRBV5-1 and J usage is TRBJ2-3, with 8 bases fitting TRBD2. The CDR3 sequence is 14 residues long. Germline V gene sequence: CDR1 SGHRS, CDR2 YFSETQ. V lost 0 bases, J lost 3 bases, and 0 bases stayed unmatched. CDR3 nucleotide sequence: TGCGCCAGCAGCTTGGCTAGCGGGACAGATACGCAGTATTTT. Its protein product is CASSLASGTDTQYF.

The rearrangement links TRBV30 to TRBJ2-7, with a tentative D call TRBD1 (6 bases). Germline V gene lookup returns CDR1 GTSNPN and CDR2 SVGIG (reference sequence). V dropped 8 bases and J dropped 4 bases, with 21 bases sitting between them. The CDR3 sequence is 14 residues long. The CDR3 protein is CAGDGDTTAYEQYF. CDR3 sequence (DNA): TGTGCCGGAGACGGGGACACAACGGCGTACGAGCAGTACTTC. Together with reference TRBV30 and TRBJ2-7, the CDR3 gives the full variable domain: SQTIHQWPATLVQPVGSPLSLECTVEGTSNPNLYWYRQAAGRGLQLLFYSVGIGQISSEVPQNLSASRPQDRQFILSSKKLLLSDSGFYLCAGDGDTTAYEQYFGPGTRLTVT.

This clone was picked up a small number of times. The genes are TRBV5-1 and TRBJ1-1; D is perhaps TRBD1 (5 bases). Trimming removed 6 bases from V and 1 base from J, with 13 bases in between. CDR1 is SGHRS, CDR2 YFSETQ, per germline. This CDR3 comprises 14 residues. The chain's CDR3 is CASTSGTGNTEAFF. The CDR3 DNA follows: TGCGCCAGCACTTCAGGGACTGGGAACACTGAAGCTTTCTTT.

V usage is TRBV30 and J usage is TRBJ2-7; D is perhaps TRBD1 (5 bases). Germline CDR1 reads GTSNPN; CDR2 reads SVGIG (reference sequence). The CDR3 is made up of 12 amino acids. V gave up 0 bases and J gave up 2 bases, with 5 bases separating them. The CDR3 region has the DNA TGTGCCTGGAGTGTACAGGCCTACGAGCAGTACTTC. It codes for CAWSVQAYEQYF.

This clone was recorded a few times. This rearrangement joins TRBV2 to TRBJ1-2; weak D call: TRBD1 (5 bases). V was cut by 6 bases and J by 5 bases, with 22 bases left in between. Germline CDR1 reads SNHLY; CDR2 reads FYNNEI. The CDR3 is made up of 16 amino acids. The CDR3 sequence: CASRKTGAQDQYGYTF. The CDR3, as DNA: TGTGCCAGCAGGAAGACTGGGGCCCAGGATCAGTATGGCTACACCTTC.

This clone was seen more than once but under ten times. V and J are TRBV9 and TRBJ2-1; 9 nucleotides agree with TRBD2. J was trimmed by 4 bases and V by 0 bases; bases with no gene match: 2. The V gene's germline CDR1 is SGDLS and CDR2 YYNGEE. The CDR3 consists of 15 residues. The CDR3 DNA reads TGTGCCAGCAGCGTAGTTAGCGGGAGTTACAATGAGCAGTTCTTC. Its translation is CASSVVSGSYNEQFF.

This clone was seen more than once but under ten times. V gene TRBV2 combines with J gene TRBJ1-2; 7 nucleotides match TRBD1. V lost 6 bases to trimming and J lost 4 bases; unmatched junction nucleotides: 11. Germline CDR1 SNHLY, CDR2 FYNNEI. The CDR3 totals 15 residues. CDR3 nucleotide sequence: TGTGCCAGCAGCCGCCGGGACAGCCTTGTCTATGGCTACACCTTC. Protein product: CASSRRDSLVYGYTF.

This chain links TRBV30 with TRBJ1-1; 9 bases are shared with TRBD1. Germline lookup yields CDR1 GTSNPN and CDR2 SVGIG (reference sequence). After removal of 8 bases from V and 0 bases from J, the junction contained 4 bases not matched to a gene. The CDR3 loop spans 13 amino acids. CDR3 residues: CALRTGVNTEAFF. CDR3 DNA sequence: TGTGCCCTCCGGACAGGGGTGAACACTGAAGCTTTCTTT.

The chain couples TRBV18 to TRBJ2-7; TRBD2 is a possible D gene (5 bases). Trimming removed 2 bases at V and 6 bases at J, with 11 bases between. Germline V CDR1 and CDR2: KGHSH, LQKENI. The CDR3 is made up of 13 amino acids. The CDR3 DNA reads TGTGCCAGCTCACCAGAAACTAGGACCGAGCAGTACTTC. Translation: CASSPETRTEQYF. Full variable domain (remainder filled in from reference TRBV18 and TRBJ2-7): NAGVMQNPRHLVRRRGQEARLRCSPMKGHSHVYWYRQLPEEGLKFMVYLQKENIIDESGMPKERFSAEFPKEGPSILRIQQVVRGDSAAYFCASSPETRTEQYFGPGTRLTVT.

This rearrangement joins TRBV7-6 to TRBJ2-2, with 13 nucleotides matching TRBD2. Germline assignment: CDR1 SGHVS and CDR2 FNYEAQ. The J segment lost 5 bases and the V segment lost 5 bases, leaving 5 bases of the junction unmatched. The CDR3 has 16 amino acids. This CDR3 is CASSVGTSGITGELFF. CDR3 DNA: TGTGCCAGCAGCGTCGGGACTAGCGGGATAACCGGGGAGCTGTTTTTT.

This clone was seen a handful of times. V gene TRBV30 combines with J gene TRBJ2-2, with TRBD2 matching 8 bases. The CDR3 length is 15 residues. CDR1 GTSNPN and CDR2 SVGIG come from the germline V gene (reference sequence). V was pared by 2 bases and J by 5 bases, with 7 bases of the junction left unmatched. CDR3 coding DNA: TGTGCCTGGAGTCCTACTAGCGGTGGGACCGGGGAGCTGTTTTTT. Protein: CAWSPTSGGTGELFF.

This clone was counted a few times. The chain links TRBV9 to TRBJ2-1; possibly TRBD2 for D (6 bases). The germline gives CDR1 SGDLS, CDR2 YYNGEE. Trimming pared 4 bases from V and 4 bases from J, leaving 15 bases between. The CDR3 spans 15 residues. The CDR3 is CASSLTPREYNEQFF. The DNA of the CDR3 is TGTGCCAGCAGCCTAACCCCCCGGGAGTACAATGAGCAGTTCTTC. The variable domain in full, with the rest retrieved from reference TRBV9 and TRBJ2-1, is DSGVTQTPKHLITATGQRVTLRCSPRSGDLSVYWYQQSLDQGLQFLIQYYNGEERAKGNILERFSAQQFPDLHSELNLSSLELGDSALYFCASSLTPREYNEQFFGPGTRLTVL.

The V gene is TRBV18, the J gene TRBJ2-4; no clear D. CDR1 KGHSH and CDR2 LQKENI come from the germline V gene. The CDR3 has 17 residues. V was trimmed by 3 bases and J by 0 bases, leaving 15 bases between them. In DNA, the CDR3 is TGTGCCAGCTCACCCGCCCTTTTACTCGTAGCCAAAAACATTCAGTACTTC. It is translated as CASSPALLLVAKNIQYF. Full variable domain (outside the CDR3, taken from reference TRBV18 and TRBJ2-4): NAGVMQNPRHLVRRRGQEARLRCSPMKGHSHVYWYRQLPEEGLKFMVYLQKENIIDESGMPKERFSAEFPKEGPSILRIQQVVRGDSAAYFCASSPALLLVAKNIQYFGAGTRLSVL.

The genes are TRBV7-2 and TRBJ1-1; D is ambiguous. The CDR3 loop spans 13 amino acids. V gave up 1 base and J gave up 6 bases, with 9 bases separating them. CDR1 is SGHTA, CDR2 FQGNSA, per germline. The CDR3 spells CASSLGLIAEAFF. As DNA, the CDR3 is TGTGCCAGCAGCTTAGGGCTGATCGCTGAAGCTTTCTTT.

This clone was found a few times. This chain links TRBV19 with TRBJ2-4; TRBD1 matches 8 bases. The CDR3 is 16 residues long. V dropped 6 bases and J dropped 4; count of bases not matched to a gene: 11. From germline, CDR1 is LNHDA and CDR2 SQIVND (reference sequence). The CDR3 is CASRARGRAGKNIQYF. In nucleotides, the CDR3 is TGTGCCAGTAGAGCCAGGGGGCGCGCTGGTAAAAACATTCAGTACTTC.

This clone was observed a handful of times. The chain has TRBV2 and TRBJ2-6; a possible D gene is TRBD2 (5 bases). The V end was cut by 9 bases, the J end by 1 base, with 7 bases between. Germline loops: CDR1 SNHLY, CDR2 FYNNEI. This CDR3 is built from 13 residues. The CDR3 spells CARRTSGANVLTF. In DNA, the CDR3 is TGTGCCAGGAGGACTTCTGGGGCCAACGTCCTGACTTTC.